This is a list of T cell receptor beta chains from one sample in a study of CXCR3-negative and CXCR3-positive naive CD8 T cells. With the 5' RACE reads reprocessed, TCRdb shows one record per CDR3 protein and no DNA. The sample data list 150,000 or so distinct CDR3 sequences. Sequencing used naive CXCR3+ CD8+ T cells from blood. The source is a human donor in good health. Some clones in this sample may be carry-over from other donors' samples. Each CDR3 is given with its conserved first and last residue.

>TRBJ1-2|TRBV5-1
CASSLAGTVSGYTF
>TRBJ2-1|TRBV9
CASSVALAGYYNEQFF
>TRBJ2-1|TRBV6-5
CASSYGAEQFF
>TRBJ1-2|TRBV28
CASSLPDYYGYTF
>TRBJ2-1|TRBV20-1
CSATGVPSVENEQFF
>TRBJ1-4|TRBV5-5
CASSRGARVEKLFF
>TRBJ1-2|TRBV28
CASSFFSANGYTF
>TRBJ2-7|TRBV20-1
CSARPYAGTTYEQYF
>TRBJ2-7|TRBV5-1
CASSLSGAYEQYF
>TRBJ1-3|TRBV25-1
CASSDLGAIGNTIYF
>TRBJ2-5|TRBV28
CASSPPQAGRETQYF
>TRBJ2-7|TRBV20-1
CSATGDITIAYEQYF
>TRBJ2-7|TRBV28
CASSDFPPGGSYEQYF
>TRBJ1-1|TRBV6-4
CASNDGENTEAFF
>TRBJ2-1|TRBV28
CASSFRGGLAGVDEQFF
>TRBJ2-7|TRBV13
CASSARQSYEQYF
>TRBJ2-5|TRBV3-1
CASSQAGTRVETQYF
>TRBJ2-4|TRBV10-3
CAISDSAGENIQYF